Described below is a single T cell receptor beta chain sequence and its context. What it recognizes is unknown. These data belong to a study of T cells after posttransplantation cyclophosphamide. Study observations and caveats: After PTCy, TRB diversity resembled that of CNI/methotrexate controls. Skin or GI-infiltrating T cells shared few TRB sequences with blood.

The table came from immunoSEQ multiplex PCR; TCRdb's copy has only in-frame clones and leaves some out. Among 50,000 to 60,000 clones, approximately 94% were seen once, and the ten largest hold around 2.8%. On the day of bone marrow donation, the related graft donor provided peripheral blood. V was shortened by 5 bases and J by 0 bases, with 13 bases between the two germline ends. Germline CDR1 and CDR2: SGHRS and YFSETQ. The CDR3 totals 15 residues. V and J are TRBV5-1 and TRBJ2-3; D uncertain. The sequence was collected from a woman aged 25-40 years in good health and a related stem cell transplant donor. The sample was PBMCs. The CDR3 region has the DNA TGCGCCAGCAGTTTCACAGACCGAAGCACAGATACGCAGTATTTT. It is translated as CASSFTDRSTDTQYF.